This T cell receptor beta chain comes out of a study of patients and donors after allogeneic stem cell transplantation. TCRdb reanalysed the RT-PCR reads using MiXCR and keeps one entry per CDR3 protein. The sample has approximately 140,000 distinct CDR3 sequences, about 40% seen once; the top ten hold roughly 50%. There are 16 residues in the CDR3. V lost 5 bases and J 7 bases, leaving 21 bases between the germline ends. CDR1 ENHRY and CDR2 SYGVKD come from the germline V gene. The J gene is TRBJ2-1, the V gene TRBV10-3; D perhaps matches TRBD2 (7 bases). This sequence originates from a human donor who was either an allogeneic HSCT recipient or a stem cell or donor lymphocyte infusion donor (not recorded which). It is not recorded whose cells these are; they may come from a transplant donor. The specimen was blood, either unsorted or a sorted T cell fraction (not recorded which). CDR3 amino acids: CAISILLGGGLNEQFF. The CDR3 DNA sequence: TGTGCCATCAGTATCCTTCTAGGGGGGGGCCTGAATGAGCAGTTCTTC.